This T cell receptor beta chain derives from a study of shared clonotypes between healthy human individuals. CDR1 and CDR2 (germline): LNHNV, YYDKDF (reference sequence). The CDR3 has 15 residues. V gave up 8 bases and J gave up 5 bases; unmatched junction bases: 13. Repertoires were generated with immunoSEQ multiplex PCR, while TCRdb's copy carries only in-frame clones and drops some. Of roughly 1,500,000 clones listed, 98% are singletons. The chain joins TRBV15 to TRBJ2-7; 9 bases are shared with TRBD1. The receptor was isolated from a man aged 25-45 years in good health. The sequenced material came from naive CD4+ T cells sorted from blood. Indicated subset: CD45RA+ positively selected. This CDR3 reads CATHNPGQGPHEQYF. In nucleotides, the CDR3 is TGTGCCACCCACAATCCGGGACAGGGTCCCCACGAGCAGTACTTC.